These 10 T cell receptor beta chains share one sample of origin, sequenced in a study of blood T cell repertoires in COVID-19. Produced via immunoSEQ multiplex PCR; TCRdb's table is partial and in-frame only. Here the sample spans approximately 190,000 clones, approximately 81% being singletons. Sequenced sample: peripheral blood. The receptors were gathered from a human donor in a cohort sampled during active COVID-19.

The chain joins TRBV25-1 to TRBJ2-1; 7 bases match TRBD2. The CDR3 has 13 amino acids. Germline V gives CDR1 MGHDK, CDR2 SYGVNS. The V segment lost 1 base and the J segment 11 bases; nucleotides outside the gene matches: 5. CDR3 region: CASSESAGYKQFF. The DNA of the CDR3 is TGTGCCAGCAGTGAATCAGCGGGGTACAAGCAGTTCTTC.

The chain employs TRBV18 and TRBJ1-1; perhaps TRBD1 as D (6 bases). This CDR3 has 13 amino acids. Germline V lookup: CDR1 KGHSH, CDR2 LQKENI. V was trimmed by 3 bases and J by 9 bases, leaving 14 bases between them. The CDR3, as DNA: TGTGCCAGCTCACCGGGGGCAGCGGGGAAAGCTTTCTTT. It is translated as CASSPGAAGKAFF.

This clone occurred once. The J gene is TRBJ2-5, the V gene TRBV2, with D uncertain. Trimming stripped 8 bases from V and 0 bases from J, with 7 bases between. Per germline, CDR1 SNHLY and CDR2 FYNNEI. This CDR3 has 12 residues. The CDR3 DNA reads as TGTGCCAGCCGAGGAGACCAAGAGACCCAGTACTTC. Translated: CASRGDQETQYF. The full variable domain, its missing parts supplied by reference TRBV2 and TRBJ2-5, is EPEVTQTPSHQVTQMGQEVILRCVPISNHLYFYWYRQILGQKVEFLVSFYNNEISEKSEIFDDQFSVERPDGSNFTLKIRSTKLEDSAMYFCASRGDQETQYFGPGTRLLVL.

The V and J genes are TRBV2 and TRBJ2-3; D may be TRBD2 (7 bases). Trimming removed 6 bases from V and 2 bases from J, with 12 bases in between. Germline V gene sequence: CDR1 SNHLY, CDR2 FYNNEI. This CDR3 region has 14 residues. The CDR3 nucleotides read TGTGCCAGCAGCCGGGGGGCAAACACAGATACGCAGTATTTT. This gives the protein CASSRGANTDTQYF.

The gene calls are TRBV24-1 and TRBJ2-1; 8 nucleotides match TRBD2. The ends lost 4 bases at V and 5 bases at J; junction bases unmatched: 6. Germline V lookup: CDR1 KGHDR, CDR2 SFDVKD. There are 15 residues in the CDR3. The CDR3 reads CATSETLAGHNEQFF. The CDR3, as DNA: TGTGCCACCAGTGAAACCCTAGCGGGTCACAATGAGCAGTTCTTC.

This chain joins TRBV7-2 and TRBJ1-1; 9 positions agree with TRBD1. The J segment lost 6 bases and the V segment lost 5 bases, leaving 7 bases of the junction unmatched. Germline V gives CDR1 SGHTA, CDR2 FQGNSA. This CDR3 spans 14 amino acids. This chain's CDR3 is CASSTQGADPEAFF. CDR3 bases: TGTGCCAGCAGCACACAGGGGGCTGACCCTGAAGCTTTCTTT.

The gene calls are TRBV4-2 and TRBJ2-1; D remains unclear. In germline, CDR1 is LGHNA, CDR2 YNFKEQ. The length of the CDR3 is 15 residues. Trimming cost V 1 base and J 6 bases, with 13 bases left between them. The CDR3: CASSQAPNRRNEQFF. As DNA, the CDR3 is TGTGCCAGCAGCCAAGCTCCTAACAGACGCAATGAGCAGTTCTTC.

This clone was counted only a few times. A much bigger clone sits one base away, suggesting this may be a read error. The CDR3 reads CASSLSSSSYNSPLHF. CDR3 nucleotide sequence: TGTGCCAGCAGCTTGTCATCGAGCTCCTATAATTCACCCCTCCACTTT. The genes are TRBV7-8 and TRBJ1-6; D call uncertain. Germline V gene data show CDR1 as SGHVS and CDR2 as FQNEAQ. Trimming removed 3 bases from V and 0 bases from J, with 9 bases in between. This CDR3 contains 16 residues.

The gene calls are TRBV7-2 and TRBJ1-2; D call uncertain. The CDR3 runs 13 residues. Between the trimmed V and J ends, which lost 6 bases and 8 bases, there was a span of 16 bases. Germline V gene data show CDR1 as SGHTA and CDR2 as FQGNSA. In nucleotides, the CDR3 is TGTGCCAGCAGTCCCAATCACCGAGGGGGCTACACCTTC. Translated, it gives CASSPNHRGGYTF.

The chain combines TRBV19 with TRBJ2-2; 10 bases fit TRBD1. The CDR3 totals 15 residues. Germline V lookup: CDR1 LNHDA, CDR2 SQIVND (reference sequence). V gave up 3 bases and J gave up 7 bases; unmatched junction bases: 5. The DNA of the CDR3 is TGTGCCAGTAGTATTTGGGACAGGGGCAACGGGGAGCTGTTTTTT. Translating it yields CASSIWDRGNGELFF.